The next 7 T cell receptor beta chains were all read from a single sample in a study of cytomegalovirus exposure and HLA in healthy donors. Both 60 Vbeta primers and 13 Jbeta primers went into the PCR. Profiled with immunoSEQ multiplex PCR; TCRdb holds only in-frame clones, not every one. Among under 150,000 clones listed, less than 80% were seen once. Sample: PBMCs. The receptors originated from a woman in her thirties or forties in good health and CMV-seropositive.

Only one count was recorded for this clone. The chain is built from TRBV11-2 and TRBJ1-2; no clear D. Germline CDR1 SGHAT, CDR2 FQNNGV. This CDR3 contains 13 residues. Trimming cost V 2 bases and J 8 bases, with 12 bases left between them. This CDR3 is CASSLRAGEGYTF. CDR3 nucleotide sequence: TGTGCCAGCAGCTTAAGGGCGGGAGAAGGCTACACCTTC.

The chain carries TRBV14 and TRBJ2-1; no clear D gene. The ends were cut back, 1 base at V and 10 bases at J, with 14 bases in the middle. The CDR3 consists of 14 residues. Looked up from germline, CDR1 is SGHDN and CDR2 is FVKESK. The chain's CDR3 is CASSQGSVLAEQFF. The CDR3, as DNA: TGTGCCAGCAGCCAAGGGAGCGTCCTGGCCGAGCAGTTCTTC.

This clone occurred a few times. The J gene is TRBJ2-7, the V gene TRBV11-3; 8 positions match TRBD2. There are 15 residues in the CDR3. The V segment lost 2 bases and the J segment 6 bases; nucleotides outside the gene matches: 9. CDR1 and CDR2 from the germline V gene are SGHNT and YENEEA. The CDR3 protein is CASSLYSGGVGEQYF. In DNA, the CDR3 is TGTGCCAGCAGCTTATACTCCGGGGGGGTAGGCGAGCAGTACTTC.

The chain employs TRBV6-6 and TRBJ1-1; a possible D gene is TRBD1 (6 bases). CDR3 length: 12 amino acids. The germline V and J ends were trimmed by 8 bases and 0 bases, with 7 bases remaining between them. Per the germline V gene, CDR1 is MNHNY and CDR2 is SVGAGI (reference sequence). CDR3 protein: CASGQMNTEAFF. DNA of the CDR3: TGTGCCAGCGGACAGATGAACACTGAAGCTTTCTTT.

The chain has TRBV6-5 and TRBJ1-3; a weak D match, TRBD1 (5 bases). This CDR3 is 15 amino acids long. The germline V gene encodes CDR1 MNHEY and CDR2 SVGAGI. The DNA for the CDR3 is TGTGCGACATCGCGGGGACCGAACTCTGGAAACACCATATATTTT. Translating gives CATSRGPNSGNTIYF.

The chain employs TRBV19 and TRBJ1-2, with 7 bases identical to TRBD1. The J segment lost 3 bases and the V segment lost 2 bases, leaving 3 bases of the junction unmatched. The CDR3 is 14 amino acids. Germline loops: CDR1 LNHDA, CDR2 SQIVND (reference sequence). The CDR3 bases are TGTGCCAGTAGTATAAGGGGACAGTACTATGGCTACACCTTC. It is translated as CASSIRGQYYGYTF.

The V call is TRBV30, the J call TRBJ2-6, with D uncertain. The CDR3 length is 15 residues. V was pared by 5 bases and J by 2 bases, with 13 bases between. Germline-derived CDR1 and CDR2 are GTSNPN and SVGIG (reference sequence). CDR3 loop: CAWSPKEAGANVLTF. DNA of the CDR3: TGTGCCTGGTCCCCTAAAGAGGCTGGGGCCAACGTCCTGACTTTC. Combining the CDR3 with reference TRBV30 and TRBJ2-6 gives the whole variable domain SQTIHQWPATLVQPVGSPLSLECTVEGTSNPNLYWYRQAAGRGLQLLFYSVGIGQISSEVPQNLSASRPQDRQFILSSKKLLLSDSGFYLCAWSPKEAGANVLTFGAGSRLTVL.